This T cell receptor (beta chain) was recorded in a study of OX40 agonist ivuxolimab in advanced cancers. The wider study: Mean age about 60 years, range roughly 23 to 79; approximately 83% male. The study, taken as a whole, reports: Within 6 weeks, CD4+ and CD8+ blood T cells expanded clonally at 0.1 to 3.0 mg/kg. Some nonresponders additionally presented with little normalized T-cell clonal expansion. CD8+ T cells (on average) carried more expanded clones than CD4+ T cells.

Comment on this clone: Antigen specificity is unknown.

TCRdb keeps only in-frame clones here, not all; method: immunoSEQ multiplex PCR. The table records 50,000 to 75,000 clones, about 79% of them present only once. The CDR3 totals 15 residues. V lost 3 bases to trimming and J lost 4 bases, with 10 bases between them. Germline values: CDR1 SGHTA, CDR2 FQGNSA. This clonotype was sampled from an adult with an advanced solid tumor such as melanoma, head and neck, liver or kidney cancer. The rearrangement joins TRBV7-2 to TRBJ2-6; possible D gene TRBD2, 6 bases. The sequencing used CD4+ or CD8+ T cells sorted from blood, collected in a trial of the OX40 agonist ivuxolimab. CDR3 sequence: CASSLGLSGANVLTF. The CDR3, as DNA: TGTGCCAGCAGCTTGGGACTGAGCGGGGCCAACGTCCTGACTTTC.